One sample yielded the 21 T cell receptor beta chains listed below, sequenced in a study of T cells in Graves' hyperthyroidism and ophthalmopathy. The TCR beta CDR3 regions underwent amplification using RNA transcripts as the source. First-round RT-PCR targeting the TCR CDR3 was performed with the HTBI primer set. In TCRdb, the multiplex PCR reads were re-called with MiXCR into one record per CDR3 protein. The data hold some 420,000 distinct CDR3 sequences, with around 15% observed a single time. The sequenced sample was blood. These receptor sequences come from a woman aged 18-30 years with Graves' hyperthyroidism.

The chain employs TRBV5-1 and TRBJ2-5; 8 bases fit TRBD2. The CDR3 length is 15 residues. In germline, CDR1 is SGHRS, CDR2 YFSETQ. Trimming cost V 4 bases and J 5 bases; bases outside gene matches: 10. The CDR3 DNA sequence: TGCGCCAGCAGCGTTACCAGCGGGAGCCGGGAGACCCAGTACTTC. Translated: CASSVTSGSRETQYF.

The sample holds many counts of this clonotype. This chain links TRBV6-1 with TRBJ2-7; D is ambiguous. Trimming shortened V by 8 bases and J by 0 bases, and 17 bases separated the two germline ends. Germline V CDR1 and CDR2: MNHNS, SASEGT. The CDR3 totals 15 residues. CDR3 bases: TGTGCCAGCGGCTTAGTTGATGCCAGCTCCTACGAGCAGTACTTC. Its protein is CASGLVDASSYEQYF.

V gene TRBV20-1 combines with J gene TRBJ2-2; 11 nucleotides align to TRBD2. J was trimmed by 0 bases and V by 4 bases; bases with no gene match: 4. In germline, CDR1 is DFQATT, CDR2 SNEGSKA (reference sequence). CDR3 length: 16 amino acids. CDR3 in amino acids: CSATGTSGSNTGELFF. The CDR3 nucleotides are TGCAGTGCTACCGGGACTAGCGGTTCGAACACCGGGGAGCTGTTTTTT.

This clonotype has a count of ten or more. This chain joins TRBV28 and TRBJ2-1; 10 nucleotides agree with TRBD2. Germline values: CDR1 MDHEN, CDR2 SYDVKM. Germline trimming cut 3 bases from V and 2 bases from J; bases unmatched to any gene: 7. The CDR3 totals 17 residues. The chain's CDR3 is CASSFPIAGGTYNEQFF. CDR3 nucleotides: TGTGCCAGCAGTTTTCCCATAGCGGGAGGAACCTACAATGAGCAGTTCTTC.

This clonotype was counted ten times or more. The V call is TRBV7-3, the J call TRBJ2-4, with D perhaps TRBD1 or TRBD2 (6 bases each). V shed 5 bases and J shed 6 bases, with 14 bases lying between them. Germline CDR1 reads SGHTA; CDR2 reads FQGTGA. There are 14 residues in the CDR3. CDR3 residues: CASSPHGGGNIQYF. The CDR3 DNA sequence: TGTGCCAGCAGCCCCCATGGAGGGGGAAACATTCAGTACTTC.

V is TRBV5-1 and J is TRBJ2-3; 10 bases align to TRBD2. The CDR3 runs to 13 residues. V shed 8 bases, J shed 6 bases, and the junction held 6 bases outside the gene matches. Germline V gene sequence: CDR1 SGHRS, CDR2 YFSETQ. CDR3 DNA: TGCGCCAGTATAGCGGGAGGAGGTGATACGCAGTATTTT. Its protein product is CASIAGGGDTQYF.

This clonotype was observed many times. V usage is TRBV5-1 and J usage is TRBJ2-1, with 7 positions matching TRBD2. Germline V gene data show CDR1 as SGHRS and CDR2 as YFSETQ. The CDR3 runs to 13 residues. J gave up 8 bases and V 1 base, and 3 bases lay outside the gene matches. CDR3 in amino acids: CASSLWAGDEQFF. The CDR3 DNA is TGCGCCAGCAGCTTGTGGGCGGGGGATGAGCAGTTCTTC.

There are many counts of this clonotype. Here the CDR3 reads CASSPTSGRGSQYF. DNA of the CDR3: TGTGCCAGCAGCCCCACTAGCGGGAGAGGAAGCCAGTACTTC. V is TRBV13 and J is TRBJ2-5; 11 nucleotides match TRBD2. The CDR3 is made up of 14 amino acids. Losses at the gene ends were 5 bases for V and 10 bases for J; bases not matched to a gene: 9. Germline CDR1 is PRHDT and CDR2 is FYEKMQ (reference sequence).

This clonotype was observed at least ten times. V and J are TRBV7-9 and TRBJ2-3; TRBD2 agrees at 8 bases. The CDR3 has 14 residues. CDR1 and CDR2 (germline): SEHNR, FQNEAQ (reference sequence). Trimming removed 4 bases from V and 5 bases from J; junction bases left unmatched: 5. The CDR3 reads CASSSGTSKDTQYF. The CDR3 DNA reads as TGTGCCAGCAGCTCCGGGACTAGTAAAGATACGCAGTATTTT.

This clonotype came up many times. The CDR3 sequence: CASSYSIQGNAFF. CDR3 nucleotide sequence: TGTGCCAGCAGTTACTCAATACAGGGAAACGCTTTCTTT. The chain is built from TRBV6-2 or TRBV6-3 and TRBJ1-1; TRBD1 might be the D (6 bases). CDR1 is MNHEY and CDR2 is SVGEGT in the germline V gene. The V gene lost 0 bases and the J gene lost 11 bases, with 13 bases spanning the gap. The CDR3 has 13 residues.

This clonotype was seen at least ten times. The chain links TRBV28 to TRBJ2-1, with TRBD2 matching 8 bases. The CDR3 has 13 amino acids. With V trimmed by 5 bases and J by 12 bases, 9 bases remained unmatched. Germline loops: CDR1 MDHEN, CDR2 SYDVKM. The DNA of the CDR3 is TGTGCCAGCAGTCGGGGACTAGAAAAAGGGCAGTTCTTC. It specifies CASSRGLEKGQFF.

There are many counts of this clonotype. The chain has TRBV12-3 or TRBV12-4 and TRBJ2-7; D assignment may be TRBD1 or TRBD2 (5 bases each). Trimming cost V 3 bases and J 5 bases, with 14 bases left between them. The CDR3 consists of 14 residues. CDR3 residues: CASSFGGQGDEQYF. As DNA, the CDR3 is TGTGCCAGCAGTTTCGGCGGGCAGGGCGACGAGCAGTACTTC.

This clonotype occurred a few times. The rearrangement uses TRBV7-3 and TRBJ2-1, with 10 bases fitting TRBD2. Germline CDR1 SGHTA, CDR2 FQGTGA. J was trimmed by 7 bases and V by 5 bases; bases with no gene match: 11. The CDR3 covers 16 residues. The CDR3: CASSPSGLAGVNEQFF. CDR3 bases: TGTGCCAGCAGCCCCTCGGGGCTAGCGGGAGTGAATGAGCAGTTCTTC.

This clonotype came up many times. The J gene is TRBJ2-1, the V gene TRBV12-3 or TRBV12-4, with a weak D call TRBD2 (5 bases). The ends were cut back, 3 bases at V and 6 bases at J, with 9 bases in the middle. The length of the CDR3 is 13 residues. The CDR3 nucleotides read TGTGCCAGCAGTTTTTTCGGAGGCAATGAGCAGTTCTTC. It yields the protein CASSFFGGNEQFF.

The gene calls are TRBV3-1 and TRBJ2-6; no definite D call. V lost 0 bases and J 0 bases, leaving 6 bases between the germline ends. The CDR3 runs 16 residues. Germline assignment: CDR1 LGHDT and CDR2 YNNKEL (reference sequence). This CDR3 is CASSQDSDSGANVLTF. The CDR3 nucleotides are TGTGCCAGCAGCCAAGATTCGGACTCTGGGGCCAACGTCCTGACTTTC.

Concerning this clonotype itself: Likely a read error: the CDR3 ends without its conserved phenylalanine or tryptophan. The rearrangement links TRBV27 to TRBJ2-7; D possibly corresponds to TRBD2 (5 bases). Germline V gene data show CDR1 as MNHEY and CDR2 as SMNVEV (reference sequence). CDR3 length: 17 residues. Trimming took off 0 bases at V and 0 bases at J, with 15 bases between the two ends. CDR3 coding DNA: TGTGCCAGCAGTTTATCGGCAGCGGCAGCGATCTCCTACGAGCAGTACTCC. Its protein product is CASSLSAAAAISYEQYS.

This clonotype appeared many times. This rearrangement joins TRBV28 to TRBJ1-1; TRBD1 is a possible D gene (6 bases). Germline V CDR1 and CDR2: MDHEN, SYDVKM. The CDR3 covers 14 residues. Trimming stripped 8 bases from V and 4 bases from J, with 17 bases between. CDR3 nucleotides: TGTGCCAGCCATTGGGGGGGCTGGGGCACTGAAGCTTTCTTT. Encoded protein: CASHWGGWGTEAFF.

This rearrangement joins TRBV6-2 or TRBV6-3 to TRBJ2-3, with D perhaps matching TRBD2 (6 bases). Germline CDR1 and CDR2: MNHEY and SVGEGT. The V end lost 6 bases, the J end lost 0 bases, and 22 bases lay between the germline ends. This CDR3 contains 18 residues. The CDR3 bases are TGTGCCAGCAGCTTTAACTTCGCCCTAGCGACAAGCACAGATACGCAGTATTTT. Amino acids: CASSFNFALATSTDTQYF.

The chain links TRBV11-2 to TRBJ2-2; TRBD1 or TRBD2 may be the D gene (5 bases each). Per the germline V gene, CDR1 is SGHAT and CDR2 is FQNNGV. V lost 3 bases, J lost 3 bases, and 8 bases lay in between. This CDR3 region has 14 residues. CDR3 nucleotide sequence: TGTGCCAGCAGCTTCGAGGGGTACACCGGGGAGCTGTTTTTT. It encodes CASSFEGYTGELFF.

This clonotype appeared many times. The V call is TRBV28, the J call TRBJ1-5; 7 bases are a match to TRBD1. This CDR3 contains 17 residues. Germline V gene sequence: CDR1 MDHEN, CDR2 SYDVKM. V lost 6 bases, J lost 3 bases, and 14 bases stayed unmatched. CDR3 in amino acids: CASSPEAGTVYNQPQHF. The DNA of the CDR3 is TGTGCCAGCAGCCCGGAGGCCGGGACAGTATACAATCAGCCCCAGCATTTT.

This clonotype was seen only a few times. Just one base apart from a much larger clone, this may be a read error. Because the CDR3 is missing its conserved closing phenylalanine or tryptophan, this is likely a read error. The chain carries TRBV28 and TRBJ1-6, with TRBD1 identical over 7 bases. This CDR3 has 15 residues. Germline assignment: CDR1 MDHEN and CDR2 SYDVKM. Trimming cost V 3 bases and J 8 bases; bases outside gene matches: 7. The CDR3 coding sequence is TGTGCCAGCAGTTTGTCCGGGACAGTCGATTCACCCCTCCACTCT. Translating gives CASSLSGTVDSPLHS.